A selection of T cell receptor beta chains follows, all from one sample in a study of shared clonotypes between healthy human individuals. The method was immunoSEQ multiplex PCR; TCRdb's version includes in-frame clones alone and lacks a portion of them. The table includes roughly 1,500,000 clones, roughly 98% detected once. The sample was naive CD4+ T cells sorted from blood. These receptors all come from a man aged 25-45 years in good health. The conserved cysteine and the conserved F or W are not part of the CDR3 here. A D gene is named only where the DNA matches it firmly.

d_call v_call cdr3_aa
. TRBV2 ASTAGWGYTDTQY
. TRBV21-1 ASSKVGGVTSLSYEQY
. TRBV6-1 ASRFGTSNTGELF
. TRBV7-2 ASSSNPQGRSGVGYT
TRBD1 TRBV4-3 ASSGGQGSTDTQY
. TRBV7-8 ASSLHLALSTDTQY
. TRBV29-1 STQGGSNQPQH
. TRBV9 ASSVETKGIQY
. TRBV28 ASNSLPAGHEQY
. TRBV28 ASSFRGLSQPQH
. TRBV15 ATSRDRGQSNQPQH
TRBD1 TRBV19 ASGDRASDEQY
. TRBV7-6 ASSRPTGFAETQY
. TRBV6-5 ASSGMNTEAF
TRBD2 TRBV11-1 ASSTRTSGRYEQY
. TRBV28 ASSFDTYGYT
. TRBV5-6 ASSRPQGGTGELF
TRBD1 TRBV18 ASSPLPGQGMQTQY
. TRBV4-1 ASSQVDGKNTGELF
. TRBV14 ASSQVSGAMNTEAF
. TRBV19 ASSIRDSYNQPQH
. TRBV5-1 ASSLEGFGGSGTNTEAF
. TRBV7-6 ASRNAGVNTEAF
TRBD2 TRBV5-6 ASSLGLAENEQY
. TRBV9 ASSVEPEPSTGELF
. TRBV5-4 ASSLRDGSAGNTIY
. TRBV18 ASSVVANEQF
. TRBV5-4 ASSMDRATYEQY
. TRBV2 ASSEDGYEQY
. TRBV2 ASSPSYEQY
TRBD1 TRBV7-9 ASSFGQGNYGYT
. TRBV5-5 ASSLLAMQETQY